This T cell receptor (beta chain) was sequenced for a study of early T cells in non-severe SARS-CoV-2 infection. The overall study: Investigators sequenced bulk RNA drawn from unsorted whole blood, and chains remained unpaired.

Overall study findings and caveats: Anti-spike CD8 responses were favored in VDJdb matching, and private and CD4 specificities were missed.

Tagging with unique molecular identifiers was applied to individual cDNA molecules. TCRdb called the 5' RACE reads again in MiXCR, with one record for every CDR3 protein. Here the sample spans roughly 60,000 distinct CDR3 sequences, less than 9.5% being singletons. This clonotype turned up a few times. Its antigen is not known. Germline V gene lookup returns CDR1 MNHEY and CDR2 SVGEGT. V lost 6 bases and J 1 base, leaving 4 bases between the germline ends. The CDR3 has 12 amino acids. The chain carries TRBV6-2 or TRBV6-3 and TRBJ1-3; D is undetermined. Sample: whole blood. This TCR was sampled from an adult who was a healthcare worker with PCR-confirmed SARS-CoV-2 infection or an uninfected control (not recorded which). The CDR3 coding sequence is TGTGCCAGCAGATCTTCTGGAAACACCATATATTTT. It translates to CASRSSGNTIYF.